A single sample gave rise to the 31 T cell receptor beta chains below, sequenced in a study of CD8 T cells in ankylosing spondylitis. Study-wide points: Seemingly characteristic of ankylosing spondylitis blood was a TCR beta motif consisting of several highly homologous variants.

Antigen specificity for these receptors is unknown. TCRdb reanalysed the 5' RACE reads using MiXCR and keeps one entry per CDR3 protein. The data show 350,000 to 550,000 distinct CDR3 sequences, about 24% seen once. Specimen: blood, either unsorted or a sorted T cell fraction (not recorded which). These receptors all come from a male donor with ankylosing spondylitis.

The V gene is TRBV7-9, the J gene TRBJ1-2, with D hard to call. The CDR3 length is 13 residues. Per the germline V gene, CDR1 is SEHNR and CDR2 is FQNEAQ (reference sequence). The V end lost 0 bases, the J end lost 4 bases, and 6 bases lay between the germline ends. In DNA, the CDR3 is TGTGCCAGCAGCTTAGCCAGTATCTATGGCTACACCTTC. Translation gives CASSLASIYGYTF.

The V and J genes are TRBV15 and TRBJ1-3, with D unresolved. Between the trimmed V and J ends, which lost 3 bases and 2 bases, there was a span of 2 bases. This CDR3 has 12 amino acids. The germline gives CDR1 LNHNV, CDR2 YYDKDF (reference sequence). DNA of the CDR3: TGTGCCACCAGCAGCCCTGGAAACACCATATATTTT. Translating it yields CATSSPGNTIYF.

The chain recombines TRBV2 with TRBJ2-2; D is undetermined. The CDR3 loop spans 13 amino acids. Germline CDR1 reads SNHLY; CDR2 reads FYNNEI. V lost 7 bases and J 1 base, leaving 7 bases between the germline ends. The CDR3 DNA reads TGTGCCAGCACTAGACTGAACACCGGGGAGCTGTTTTTT. Translated, it gives CASTRLNTGELFF.

V is TRBV4-1 and J is TRBJ1-5; 7 nucleotides match TRBD1. In germline, CDR1 is MGHRA, CDR2 YSYEKL. This CDR3 has 16 amino acids. Germline trimming cut 1 base from V and 4 bases from J; bases unmatched to any gene: 7. The CDR3: CASSQGEGAGNQPQHF. The CDR3 DNA follows: TGCGCCAGCAGCCAAGGTGAGGGGGCAGGGAATCAGCCCCAGCATTTT.

This clonotype was counted only a few times. This chain uses TRBV7-2 with TRBJ1-1, with 7 bases lining up with TRBD1. Trimming at V came to 3 bases and at J to 0 bases, leaving 13 bases not matched to a gene. From germline, CDR1 is SGHTA and CDR2 FQGNSA. The CDR3 loop spans 18 amino acids. The CDR3 is CASSLRDSTYDLNTEAFF. The CDR3 DNA reads as TGTGCCAGCAGCTTGCGGGACAGCACCTATGATTTGAACACTGAAGCTTTCTTT.

The V gene is TRBV20-1, the J gene TRBJ1-2; D is unclear. Germline V gene sequence: CDR1 DFQATT, CDR2 SNEGSKA (reference sequence). V was cut by 6 bases and J by 5 bases, with 7 bases left in between. This CDR3 has 10 amino acids. The CDR3 region is CSAFNYGYTF. The CDR3 DNA sequence: TGCAGTGCATTCAATTATGGCTACACCTTC.

This clonotype was counted only a few times. V is TRBV15 and J is TRBJ2-1; 8 bases map to TRBD1. With 4 bases clipped from V and 7 bases from J, the junction kept 6 bases outside the gene matches. Germline CDR1 is LNHNV and CDR2 is YYDKDF (reference sequence). This CDR3 region has 14 residues. The CDR3 region has the DNA TGTGCCACCAGCAACCGGGACAGGTGGAATGAGCAGTTCTTC. It specifies CATSNRDRWNEQFF. Combining the CDR3 with reference TRBV15 and TRBJ2-1 gives the whole variable domain DAMVIQNPRYQVTQFGKPVTLSCSQTLNHNVMYWYQQKSSQAPKLLFHYYDKDFNNEADTPDNFQSRRPNTSFCFLDIRSPGLGDTAMYLCATSNRDRWNEQFFGPGTRLTVL.

A few counts support this clonotype. The rearrangement links TRBV11-2 to TRBJ2-5; the D gene could be TRBD1 or TRBD2 (5 bases each). Trimming removed 6 bases at V and 7 bases at J, with 21 bases between. In germline, CDR1 is SGHAT, CDR2 FQNNGV. The CDR3 contains 15 residues. CDR3 residues: CASRGEQTSRGTQYF. CDR3 DNA: TGTGCCAGCAGAGGGGAACAGACCTCGAGGGGGACCCAGTACTTC.

The DNA of the CDR3 is TGTGCCAGCAGCCCCCCGGGACAGGGGGACACCGGGGAGCTGTTTTTT. Its protein product is CASSPPGQGDTGELFF. The chain employs TRBV3-1 and TRBJ2-2; 11 bases match TRBD1. Germline assignment: CDR1 LGHDT and CDR2 YNNKEL (reference sequence). V trimming: 4 bases; J trimming: 3 bases; junction bases outside the gene matches: 4. The CDR3 is 16 amino acids. The complete variable domain, with remaining parts taken from reference TRBV3-1 and TRBJ2-2, reads DTAVSQTPKYLVTQMGNDKSIKCEQNLGHDTMYWYKQDSKKFLKIMFSYNNKELIINETVPNRFSPKSPDKAHLNLHINSLELGDSAVYFCASSPPGQGDTGELFFGEGSRLTVL.

This chain links TRBV20-1 with TRBJ1-3; D unresolved. Germline V gene lookup returns CDR1 DFQATT and CDR2 SNEGSKA (reference sequence). The length of the CDR3 is 14 residues. V was shortened by 6 bases and J by 0 bases, with 12 bases between the two germline ends. CDR3 amino acids: CSALDGRSGNTIYF. The CDR3 coding sequence is TGCAGTGCCCTGGACGGGCGCTCTGGAAACACCATATATTTT.

This clonotype has a handful of counts. The chain employs TRBV20-1 and TRBJ1-1; D is undetermined. Germline V lookup: CDR1 DFQATT, CDR2 SNEGSKA (reference sequence). Trimming removed 0 bases from V and 6 bases from J, with 8 bases in between. The CDR3 has 12 amino acids. CDR3 region: CSARDDGPEAFF. For the CDR3, the DNA is TGCAGTGCTAGAGATGATGGGCCTGAAGCTTTCTTT.

The genes are TRBV4-1 and TRBJ2-2; 9 bases are shared with TRBD2. With 8 bases clipped from V and 6 bases from J, the junction kept 10 bases outside the gene matches. This CDR3 is 15 amino acids long. Looked up from germline, CDR1 is MGHRA and CDR2 is YSYEKL. The CDR3, as DNA: TGCGCCAGCTCGTGGCTAGCGGGAACGCCCGGGGAGCTGTTTTTT. This translates into CASSWLAGTPGELFF.

CDR3 in amino acids: CASSESLSSYEQYF. The CDR3 nucleotides read TGTGCCAGCAGTGAGTCGTTGAGCTCCTACGAGCAGTACTTC. The V gene is TRBV2, the J gene TRBJ2-7; D call uncertain. The CDR3 length is 14 residues. V was pared by 3 bases and J by 0 bases, with 9 bases between. Germline CDR1 reads SNHLY; CDR2 reads FYNNEI. The full variable domain, completed using reference TRBV2 and TRBJ2-7, is EPEVTQTPSHQVTQMGQEVILRCVPISNHLYFYWYRQILGQKVEFLVSFYNNEISEKSEIFDDQFSVERPDGSNFTLKIRSTKLEDSAMYFCASSESLSSYEQYFGPGTRLTVT.

This clonotype came up a few times. CDR3 amino acids: CSARAPKQGNREQFF. The CDR3 DNA reads as TGCAGTGCTAGAGCTCCAAAACAGGGTAATAGGGAGCAGTTCTTC. V and J are TRBV20-1 and TRBJ2-1; TRBD1 is a possible D gene (6 bases). This CDR3 has 15 residues. Looked up from germline, CDR1 is DFQATT and CDR2 is SNEGSKA (reference sequence). Between the trimmed V and J ends, which lost 1 base and 10 bases, there was a span of 20 bases.

This clonotype appeared once. The chain couples TRBV11-3 to TRBJ2-1; possibly TRBD2 for D (6 bases). This CDR3 contains 13 residues. Germline-derived CDR1 and CDR2 are SGHNT and YENEEA. Trimming took off 5 bases at V and 14 bases at J, with 19 bases between the two ends. The chain's CDR3 is CASSRTWGEMEFF. In DNA, the CDR3 is TGTGCCAGCAGCCGAACGTGGGGGGAGATGGAGTTCTTC.

In its sample, this clonotype was seen many times. The rearrangement joins TRBV7-2 to TRBJ1-1; 7 positions agree with TRBD1. In germline, CDR1 is SGHTA, CDR2 FQGNSA. The V segment lost 5 bases and the J segment 0 bases; nucleotides outside the gene matches: 3. The CDR3 has 14 amino acids. CDR3 sequence (DNA): TGTGCCAGCAGCGTCGGGACAGTGAACACTGAAGCTTTCTTT. This sequence encodes CASSVGTVNTEAFF.

The gene calls are TRBV24-1 and TRBJ2-2; D assignment may be TRBD1 or TRBD2 (5 bases each). The CDR3 is 16 amino acids. Germline CDR1 is KGHDR and CDR2 is SFDVKD. Trimming stripped 4 bases from V and 4 bases from J, with 15 bases between. CDR3 region: CATSDPSTGSTGELFF. DNA for the CDR3: TGTGCCACCAGTGACCCTAGCACAGGATCCACCGGGGAGCTGTTTTTT.

In this sample, this clonotype turned up a few times. V usage is TRBV6-5 and J usage is TRBJ1-5; tentative D call: TRBD1 (5 bases). The germline gives CDR1 MNHEY, CDR2 SVGAGI. CDR3 length equals 15 residues. V was shortened by 0 bases and J by 0 bases, with 6 bases between the two germline ends. CDR3 sequence (DNA): TGTGCCAGCAGTTACTCACAGGATAGCAATCAGCCCCAGCATTTT. Its translation: CASSYSQDSNQPQHF.

The gene calls are TRBV4-2 and TRBJ2-2; 10 nucleotides align to TRBD1. In germline, CDR1 is LGHNA, CDR2 YNFKEQ. CDR3 length equals 15 residues. V lost 1 base, J lost 7 bases, and 3 bases stayed unmatched. Here the CDR3 reads CASSQGDRGSGELFF. CDR3 nucleotide sequence: TGTGCCAGCAGCCAAGGGGACAGGGGAAGCGGGGAGCTGTTTTTT.

This clonotype was seen at least ten times. The chain is built from TRBV20-1 and TRBJ2-1; TRBD2 matches at 7 bases. Germline values: CDR1 DFQATT, CDR2 SNEGSKA (reference sequence). V lost 3 bases, J lost 6 bases, and 2 bases stayed unmatched. This CDR3 has 12 residues. CDR3 loop: CSARGGINEQFF. CDR3 nucleotides: TGCAGTGCTAGGGGGGGGATCAATGAGCAGTTCTTC.

The sample holds many counts of this clonotype. This chain links TRBV20-1 with TRBJ2-3, with D unresolved. The V end was cut by 3 bases, the J end by 2 bases, with 6 bases between. The CDR3 loop spans 12 amino acids. The germline CDR1 and CDR2 sequences are DFQATT and SNEGSKA (reference sequence). CDR3 protein: CSASGNTDTQYF. The CDR3, as DNA: TGCAGTGCTAGTGGCAACACAGATACGCAGTATTTT.

In its sample, this clonotype was seen a few times. The rearrangement joins TRBV12-3 or TRBV12-4 to TRBJ2-7, with D uncertain. This CDR3 region has 13 residues. V gave up 4 bases and J gave up 6 bases, with 13 bases separating them. The DNA of the CDR3 is TGTGCCAGCAGTTCCAGGCAGCTCAGCGAGCAGTACTTC. Its translation is CASSSRQLSEQYF.

The rearrangement joins TRBV20-1 to TRBJ2-1, with TRBD2 matching 7 bases. The CDR3 consists of 13 residues. CDR1 is DFQATT, CDR2 SNEGSKA, per germline (reference sequence). The J segment lost 7 bases and the V segment lost 6 bases, leaving 9 bases of the junction unmatched. CDR3 residues: CSARSGGRNEQFF. CDR3 nucleotides: TGCAGTGCCAGGAGCGGCGGGAGAAATGAGCAGTTCTTC.

The CDR3 DNA reads TGTGCCAGCCGTTGGGCTTTCACAGATACGCAGTATTTT. Protein sequence: CASRWAFTDTQYF. The chain has TRBV12-3 or TRBV12-4 and TRBJ2-3; the D is unclear. The CDR3 covers 13 residues. Trimming cost V 8 bases and J 2 bases, with 11 bases left between them.

V and J are TRBV6-1 and TRBJ1-2, with D perhaps TRBD1 (6 bases). V lost 3 bases and J lost 5, with 16 bases in between. Germline assignment: CDR1 MNHNS and CDR2 SASEGT. There are 15 residues in the CDR3. CDR3 sequence reads: CASSEVSGGAYGYTF. As DNA, the CDR3 is TGTGCCAGCAGTGAGGTCTCTGGGGGGGCGTATGGCTACACCTTC.

A few counts support this clonotype. This chain connects TRBV7-9 to TRBJ1-3; TRBD1 might be the D (5 bases). V was trimmed by 3 bases and J by 4 bases, leaving 7 bases between them. The germline V gene has CDR1 SEHNR and CDR2 FQNEAQ (reference sequence). This CDR3 region has 13 residues. CDR3 loop: CASSFRDGNTIYF. CDR3 nucleotide sequence: TGTGCCAGCAGCTTTAGGGACGGAAACACCATATATTTT.

The chain has TRBV20-1 and TRBJ1-5; D remains unclear. Per the germline V gene, CDR1 is DFQATT and CDR2 is SNEGSKA (reference sequence). The germline V and J ends were trimmed by 5 bases and 2 bases, with 10 bases remaining between them. The CDR3 consists of 13 residues. This chain's CDR3 is CSARAQGNQPQHF. CDR3 DNA sequence: TGCAGTGCTCGGGCGCAGGGCAATCAGCCCCAGCATTTT.

This clonotype was found a few times. The rearrangement uses TRBV2 and TRBJ2-1, with 9 bases lining up with TRBD2. Trimming cost V 8 bases and J 4 bases; bases outside gene matches: 9. From germline, CDR1 is SNHLY and CDR2 FYNNEI. The CDR3 runs to 15 residues. The CDR3 protein is CASGRGLAFYNEQFF. In nucleotides, the CDR3 is TGTGCCAGCGGGCGCGGACTAGCGTTTTACAATGAGCAGTTCTTC.

This clonotype turned up a few times. The chain employs TRBV27 and TRBJ1-6, with 7 positions matching TRBD1. Trimming removed 7 bases from V and 7 bases from J; junction bases left unmatched: 10. CDR1 and CDR2 (germline): MNHEY, SMNVEV (reference sequence). This CDR3 is built from 15 residues. The CDR3 DNA sequence: TGTGCCAGCACTAAGGAACAGGGGACGAATTCACCCCTCCACTTT. Translation gives CASTKEQGTNSPLHF.

This clonotype turned up a few times. This chain links TRBV6-4 with TRBJ1-1; D may be TRBD1 (5 bases). Germline-derived CDR1 and CDR2 are MRHNA and SNTAGT. Trimming stripped 4 bases from V and 3 bases from J, with 9 bases between. The CDR3 runs to 13 residues. CDR3 sequence reads: CASSVQGDTEAFF. CDR3 coding DNA: TGTGCCAGCAGTGTTCAGGGAGACACTGAAGCTTTCTTT.

This clonotype appeared a few times. The CDR3 sequence is CASNRGPGQETQYF. Written as DNA, the CDR3 is TGTGCCAGCAACCGAGGGCCAGGCCAAGAGACCCAGTACTTC. This chain uses TRBV5-5 with TRBJ2-5; TRBD2 is a possible D gene (5 bases). Germline CDR1 and CDR2: SGHKS and YYEKEE (reference sequence). V lost 6 bases, J lost 1 base, and 13 bases lay in between. The CDR3 consists of 14 residues.